Presented here are 26 T cell receptor beta chains from one specimen sequenced in a study of shared clonotypes between healthy human individuals (dated by TCRdb to about 2020). Libraries were prepared through the immunoSEQ multiplex PCR assay. TCRdb carries this immuneACCESS record with in-frame sequences only. Its versions omit some clonotypes, under half of them owing to an unresolved V gene in the studies checked, with the rest unexplained. The sample table lists about a million clones, about 80% of them with a count of one. Of the sample, less than 1.5% falls within the top ten clones. Sequencing was carried out using memory CD4+ T cells sorted from blood. The cell subset or site label of this sample denotes: CD45RA-negative fraction. Receptors were obtained from a young man in good health.

The sample holds a few counts of this clone. The rearrangement uses TRBV30 and TRBJ1-1; D gene unclear. Trimming stripped 0 bases from V and 10 bases from J, with 12 bases between. CDR3 size: 12 residues. The germline gives CDR1 GTSNPN, CDR2 SVGIG (reference sequence). The CDR3 DNA sequence: TGTGCCTGGAGTGTAGGTTTGGAAGGAGCTTTCTTT. It yields the protein CAWSVGLEGAFF.

The gene calls are TRBV6-6 and TRBJ1-1; no firm D call. Germline V lookup: CDR1 MNHNY, CDR2 SVGAGI (reference sequence). Trimming left V 2 bases short and J 7 bases short, with 8 bases between. This CDR3 comprises 12 residues. The CDR3 reads CASSYTAVEAFF. As DNA, the CDR3 is TGTGCCAGCAGTTACACGGCAGTTGAAGCTTTCTTT.

The V and J genes are TRBV6-1 and TRBJ1-2, with D possibly matching TRBD1 (6 bases). V lost 1 base and J lost 4, with 16 bases in between. There are 16 residues in the CDR3. Germline V gene lookup returns CDR1 MNHNS and CDR2 SASEGT. CDR3 in amino acids: CASSEDVGGGGYGYTF. The CDR3 DNA reads as TGTGCCAGCAGTGAAGACGTTGGGGGCGGCGGCTATGGCTACACCTTC.

V is TRBV25-1 and J is TRBJ2-2; the match to TRBD1 covers 8 bases. The CDR3 runs 14 residues. V shed 6 bases and J 2 bases; nucleotides not matched to a gene: 2. Looked up from germline, CDR1 is MGHDK and CDR2 is SYGVNS. The CDR3 nucleotides read TGTGCCAGCAGCGGACAGGGTAACACCGGGGAGCTGTTTTTT. This gives the protein CASSGQGNTGELFF.

The chain links TRBV5-6 to TRBJ1-2, with a tentative D call TRBD1 (5 bases). CDR1 is SGHDT and CDR2 is YYEEEE in the germline V gene. Trimming removed 5 bases at V and 6 bases at J, with 17 bases between. This CDR3 spans 14 amino acids. The CDR3 loop is CASSSPGDQDGYTF. The DNA for the CDR3 is TGTGCCAGCAGTTCCCCGGGGGACCAGGATGGCTACACCTTC. The full variable domain, its missing parts supplied by reference TRBV5-6 and TRBJ1-2, is DAGVTQSPTHLIKTRGQQVTLRCSPKSGHDTVSWYQQALGQGPQFIFQYYEEEERQRGNFPDRFSGHQFPNYSSELNVNALLLGDSALYLCASSSPGDQDGYTFGSGTRLTVV.

This clone was detected a few times. The chain has TRBV2 and TRBJ2-2, with 7 bases lining up with TRBD1. J gave up 6 bases and V 4 bases, and 8 bases lay outside the gene matches. Germline V gene sequence: CDR1 SNHLY, CDR2 FYNNEI. CDR3 length: 15 amino acids. The CDR3: CASSVQGNMAGELFF. The CDR3 DNA follows: TGTGCCAGCAGTGTACAGGGGAATATGGCCGGGGAGCTGTTTTTT.

This clone was detected only once. The rearrangement uses TRBV6-1 and TRBJ2-1, with TRBD1 as a possible D gene (5 bases). V lost 10 bases and J lost 8, with 21 bases in between. The CDR3 length is 14 residues. Germline CDR1 MNHNS, CDR2 SASEGT. CDR3 residues: CATTEVAGLDEQFF. CDR3 DNA: TGTGCCACCACCGAGGTGGCAGGGCTGGATGAGCAGTTCTTC.

The genes are TRBV5-1 and TRBJ2-4; D might be TRBD1 or TRBD2, each matching 5 bases. CDR1 and CDR2 from the germline V gene are SGHRS and YFSETQ. The CDR3 is 16 amino acids. The V and J ends lost 5 bases and 1 base respectively, with 16 bases between them. The chain's CDR3 is CASRNRDDGAKNIQYF. The CDR3 DNA sequence: TGCGCCAGCAGGAACCGGGACGACGGGGCCAAAAACATTCAGTACTTC.

The chain combines TRBV6-5 with TRBJ1-2, with 10 bases matching TRBD1. This CDR3 has 14 amino acids. The junction had 4 bases not matched to a gene; V was cut back by 6 bases and J by 3 bases. Germline loops: CDR1 MNHEY, CDR2 SVGAGI. As DNA, the CDR3 is TGTGCCAGCAGCTGGGACAGGGGCGACTATGGCTACACCTTC. As protein: CASSWDRGDYGYTF.

The chain has TRBV15 and TRBJ2-3; a weak D match, TRBD2 (5 bases). With 0 bases removed from V and 1 base from J, the gap between germline ends came to 8 bases. Per germline, CDR1 LNHNV and CDR2 YYDKDF (reference sequence). This CDR3 region has 15 residues. As DNA, the CDR3 is TGTGCCACCAGCAGAGACGGACTCGGCACAGATACGCAGTATTTT. Its translation: CATSRDGLGTDTQYF. The full variable domain, rest sourced from reference TRBV15 and TRBJ2-3, is DAMVIQNPRYQVTQFGKPVTLSCSQTLNHNVMYWYQQKSSQAPKLLFHYYDKDFNNEADTPDNFQSRRPNTSFCFLDIRSPGLGDTAMYLCATSRDGLGTDTQYFGPGTRLTVL.

V gene TRBV25-1 combines with J gene TRBJ2-6; 10 bases are shared with TRBD1. This CDR3 comprises 18 residues. Looked up from germline, CDR1 is MGHDK and CDR2 is SYGVNS. V gave up 5 bases and J gave up 3 bases; unmatched junction bases: 10. CDR3 bases: TGTGCCAGCAGTCCCCGGGACAGGGGAGTTTATGGGGCCAACGTCCTGACTTTC. It specifies CASSPRDRGVYGANVLTF.

The V gene is TRBV6-5, the J gene TRBJ2-7; TRBD2 might be the D (6 bases). Germline loops: CDR1 MNHEY, CDR2 SVGAGI. The CDR3 is 15 residues long. The germline V and J ends were trimmed by 2 bases and 3 bases, with 14 bases remaining between them. The CDR3 reads CASSYTLGLGYEQYF. In nucleotides, the CDR3 is TGTGCCAGCAGTTACACCCTGGGACTGGGCTACGAGCAGTACTTC.

The chain employs TRBV29-1 and TRBJ2-1; D gene unclear. Germline V CDR1 and CDR2: SQVTM, ANQGSEA. V lost 5 bases and J 7 bases, leaving 12 bases between the germline ends. This CDR3 is 12 amino acids long. This chain's CDR3 is CSVSSGRNEQFF. The DNA for the CDR3 is TGCAGCGTTAGCTCAGGAAGGAATGAGCAGTTCTTC.

The rearrangement uses TRBV11-3 and TRBJ2-3; D is unresolved. V lost 1 base and J lost 6, with 14 bases in between. The germline V gene encodes CDR1 SGHNT and CDR2 YENEEA. The length of the CDR3 is 15 residues. Written as DNA, the CDR3 is TGTGCCAGCAGCTTAGTCAGTCGAAAAGGTGATACGCAGTATTTT. It translates to CASSLVSRKGDTQYF.

The chain links TRBV10-2 to TRBJ1-2; 9 positions agree with TRBD1. J gave up 4 bases and V 7 bases, and 7 bases lay outside the gene matches. The germline V gene has CDR1 WSHSY and CDR2 SAAADI. The CDR3 runs to 14 residues. CDR3 nucleotides: TGCGCCAGCAACCTAGGACAGGGGAGCTATGGCTACACCTTC. This gives the protein CASNLGQGSYGYTF.

The rearrangement uses TRBV15 and TRBJ1-2; D not resolved. Deletions cut 1 base from V and 2 bases from J, with 8 bases between. The germline CDR1 and CDR2 sequences are LNHNV and YYDKDF (reference sequence). This CDR3 spans 14 amino acids. CDR3 sequence reads: CATSRGRGNYGYTF. The CDR3 nucleotides are TGTGCCACCAGCAGAGGGAGAGGGAACTATGGCTACACCTTC.

This chain joins TRBV28 and TRBJ1-1; tentative D call: TRBD1 (5 bases). Trimming removed 7 bases from V and 4 bases from J, with 13 bases in between. From germline, CDR1 is MDHEN and CDR2 SYDVKM. The CDR3 has 13 residues. The CDR3, as DNA: TGTGCCAGCACCTGGGGCTTAGGCACTGAAGCTTTCTTT. Translating it yields CASTWGLGTEAFF.

This chain connects TRBV2 to TRBJ2-2; 7 bases align to TRBD2. The trim removed 6 bases at V and 3 bases at J, leaving 10 bases unmatched. CDR3 size: 16 residues. Germline V gene sequence: CDR1 SNHLY, CDR2 FYNNEI. This chain's CDR3 is CASRKEASGHTGELFF. The CDR3, as DNA: TGTGCCAGCAGGAAAGAGGCTAGCGGCCACACCGGGGAGCTGTTTTTT.

In its sample, this clone was seen many times. The J gene is TRBJ1-5, the V gene TRBV28, with 7 positions matching TRBD1. J lost 7 bases, V lost 5 bases, and 8 bases had no gene match. The germline V gene has CDR1 MDHEN and CDR2 SYDVKM. The CDR3 totals 14 residues. The CDR3 sequence is CASSPGTVPQPQHF. Here the CDR3 DNA reads TGTGCCAGCAGTCCAGGGACAGTCCCCCAGCCCCAGCATTTT.

The rearrangement joins TRBV2 to TRBJ2-3, with a possible D match to TRBD2 (5 bases). CDR3 length: 15 residues. Germline loops: CDR1 SNHLY, CDR2 FYNNEI. V was clipped by 7 bases and J by 7 bases, with 21 bases between them. Here the CDR3 reads CASTGSLTSQNTQYF. The CDR3 region has the DNA TGTGCCAGCACGGGATCACTAACTTCACAGAATACGCAGTATTTT. The full variable domain, with the rest looked up from reference TRBV2 and TRBJ2-3, is EPEVTQTPSHQVTQMGQEVILRCVPISNHLYFYWYRQILGQKVEFLVSFYNNEISEKSEIFDDQFSVERPDGSNFTLKIRSTKLEDSAMYFCASTGSLTSQNTQYFGPGTRLTVL.

V usage is TRBV7-6 and J usage is TRBJ2-2; the D call may be TRBD1 or TRBD2 (5 bases each). Germline V gene sequence: CDR1 SGHVS, CDR2 FNYEAQ. The CDR3 length is 15 residues. Between the trimmed V and J ends, which lost 4 bases and 4 bases, there was a span of 13 bases. The CDR3 is CASSSARGRTGELFF. The CDR3 region has the DNA TGTGCCAGCAGCTCGGCCCGGGGCCGCACCGGGGAGCTGTTTTTT.

This clone appeared a single time. The chain is built from TRBV2 and TRBJ1-6; TRBD1 matches at 9 bases. V lost 8 bases to trimming and J lost 10 bases; unmatched junction nucleotides: 9. The CDR3 consists of 14 residues. From germline, CDR1 is SNHLY and CDR2 FYNNEI. CDR3 loop: CASEGTGHFSPLHF. The CDR3 region has the DNA TGTGCCAGCGAAGGGACAGGGCACTTCTCACCCCTCCACTTT.

V is TRBV19 and J is TRBJ1-1, with D perhaps matching TRBD1 (5 bases). Trimming took off 2 bases at V and 7 bases at J, with 20 bases between the two ends. The CDR3 is made up of 16 amino acids. The germline CDR1 and CDR2 sequences are LNHDA and SQIVND (reference sequence). The CDR3 spells CASSIMFSGPKNEAFF. The CDR3 DNA follows: TGTGCCAGTAGTATAATGTTCTCAGGGCCTAAAAATGAAGCTTTCTTT.

The chain joins TRBV4-1 to TRBJ1-6; D is unclear. The CDR3 has 18 amino acids. Germline V gene lookup returns CDR1 MGHRA and CDR2 YSYEKL. The V end was cut by 2 bases, the J end by 1 base, with 15 bases between. CDR3: CASSQSLKGGSYNSPLHF. CDR3 sequence (DNA): TGCGCCAGCAGCCAATCCTTAAAAGGTGGTTCCTATAATTCACCCCTCCACTTT.

J is TRBJ1-1 and V is TRBV19; 7 bases agree with TRBD1. This CDR3 has 16 amino acids. Per germline, CDR1 LNHDA and CDR2 SQIVND (reference sequence). The junction had 12 bases not matched to a gene; V was cut back by 7 bases and J by 1 base. CDR3 DNA: TGTGCCAGTACCGTGACAGGGTACAACCCGAACACTGAAGCTTTCTTT. It yields the protein CASTVTGYNPNTEAFF.

The chain links TRBV5-1 to TRBJ2-3; possibly TRBD2 for D (5 bases). The CDR3 contains 12 residues. Germline CDR1 reads SGHRS; CDR2 reads YFSETQ. The V gene lost 4 bases and the J gene lost 5 bases, with 8 bases spanning the gap. CDR3 amino acids: CASSNGIDTQYF. The CDR3 bases are TGCGCCAGCAGCAACGGGATAGATACGCAGTATTTT.